This T cell receptor (beta chain) was identified in a study of pediatric ulcerative colitis. Study context: Seven or eight patients showed pancolitis and two showed left-sided colitis.

Measured with immunoSEQ multiplex PCR; TCRdb has only the in-frame clones, and not every one. Here the sample spans 37,000 or so clones, approximately 87% being singletons. The trim removed 5 bases at V and 4 bases at J, leaving 4 bases unmatched. Germline CDR1 is GTSNPN and CDR2 is SVGIG (reference sequence). This CDR3 comprises 13 residues. Sequencing used blood. V gene TRBV30 combines with J gene TRBJ2-1; 8 nucleotides agree with TRBD1. The source is a girl aged 5-17 years with moderate ulcerative colitis. CDR3 nucleotides: TGTGCCTGGGGACAGGGATCTTACAATGAGCAGTTCTTC. It encodes CAWGQGSYNEQFF.